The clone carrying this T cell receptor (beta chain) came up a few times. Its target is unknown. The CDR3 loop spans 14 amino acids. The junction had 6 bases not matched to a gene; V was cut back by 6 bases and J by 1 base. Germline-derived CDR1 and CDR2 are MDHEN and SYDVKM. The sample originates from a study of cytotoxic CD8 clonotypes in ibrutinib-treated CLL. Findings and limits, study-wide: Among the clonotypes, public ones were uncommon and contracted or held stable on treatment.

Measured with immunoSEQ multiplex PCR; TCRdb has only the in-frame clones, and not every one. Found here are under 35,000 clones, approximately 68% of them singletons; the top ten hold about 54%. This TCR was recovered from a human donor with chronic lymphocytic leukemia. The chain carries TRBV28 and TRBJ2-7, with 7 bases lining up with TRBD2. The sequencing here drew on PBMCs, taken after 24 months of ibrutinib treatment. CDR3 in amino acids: CASSEQGLSYEQYF. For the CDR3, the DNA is TGTGCCAGCAGCGAGCAGGGACTATCCTACGAGCAGTACTTC.